Listed below are T cell receptor beta chains from one sample, sequenced in a study of lymphopenia after photon versus proton radiotherapy. This table comes from immunoSEQ multiplex PCR, and its TCRdb copy is limited to in-frame clones, with some not included. The sample lists approximately 20,000 clones, 92% occurring once. Sequences were derived from peripheral blood, sampled from a patient treated with proton-based radiotherapy. The source of these receptors is an older woman with pancreatic cancer. Some clones in this sample may be carry-over from other donors' samples. Each CDR3 is given with its conserved first and last residue. D genes are given only for firm matches. Some rows mark clone size as missing; the rest say once, few, many or name a class of expanded clone.

. | TRBJ2-3 | TRBD2 | TRBV19 | CASSPSLGLAGTDTQYF | TGTGCCAGTAGTCCATCCCTCGGACTAGCGGGCACAGATACGCAGTATTTT
. | TRBJ1-5 | TRBD1 | TRBV27 | CASSYRGQPQHF | TGTGCCAGCAGTTACAGGGGTCAGCCCCAGCATTTT
few | TRBJ2-1 | TRBD2 | TRBV19 | CASSMYPGLAGATTHNEQFF | TGTGCCAGTAGTATGTACCCGGGACTAGCGGGAGCAACGACCCACAATGAGCAGTTCTTC
once | TRBJ2-7 | TRBD1 | TRBV27 | CASSLKDRQYEQYF | TGTGCCAGCAGTTTAAAGGACAGGCAATACGAGCAGTACTTC
. | TRBJ2-5 | TRBD1 | TRBV10-3 | CAISRPGQGETQYF | TGTGCCATCAGTCGCCCGGGACAGGGTGAGACCCAGTACTTC
. | TRBJ1-2 | . | TRBV7-9 | CASSLAASNYGYTF | TGTGCCAGCAGCTTAGCTGCCAGTAACTATGGCTACACCTTC
. | TRBJ2-7 | . | TRBV28 | CASSLRGSYEQYF | TGTGCCAGCAGTTTGAGGGGTTCCTACGAGCAGTACTTC
once | TRBJ1-6 | . | TRBV5-1 | CASSLGFGGSYNSPLHF | TGCGCCAGCAGCTTGGGGTTTGGAGGCTCCTATAATTCACCCCTCCACTTT
. | TRBJ2-1 | TRBD2 | TRBV5-4 | CASSSAGGTYNEQFF | TGTGCCAGCAGCTCGGCGGGAGGGACCTACAATGAGCAGTTCTTC
. | TRBJ2-1 | TRBD2 | TRBV4-2 | CASSQDYASGVSYNEQFF | TGTGCCAGCAGCCAAGATTACGCTAGCGGGGTCTCCTACAATGAGCAGTTCTTC
once | TRBJ1-4 | TRBD1 | TRBV5-1 | CASSRQGATNEKLFF | TGCGCCAGCAGCAGACAGGGGGCGACTAATGAAAAACTGTTTTTT
. | TRBJ1-2 | . | TRBV2 | CASSEVQGRNYGYTF | TGTGCCAGCAGTGAAGTACAGGGAAGGAACTATGGCTACACCTTC
. | TRBJ1-6 | TRBD1 | TRBV6-6 | CASSYAGGVRSPLHF | TGTGCCAGCAGTTACGCAGGGGGCGTGAGATCACCCCTCCACTTT
once | TRBJ1-2 | TRBD1 | TRBV5-1 | CASSPQGDVYGYTF | TGCGCCAGCAGCCCCCAGGGGGATGTCTATGGCTACACCTTC
. | TRBJ1-2 | . | TRBV9 | CASSAGPAQYGYTF | TGTGCCAGCAGCGCTGGACCCGCTCAATATGGCTACACCTTC
. | TRBJ2-6 | TRBD1 | TRBV6-1 | CASSGGQGSSGANVLTF | TGTGCCAGCAGTGGAGGACAGGGGAGCTCTGGGGCCAACGTCCTGACTTTC
. | TRBJ2-7 | TRBD2 | TRBV9 | CASSVGDYQGYEQYF | TGTGCCAGCAGCGTAGGGGACTACCAGGGCTACGAGCAGTACTTC
. | TRBJ2-1 | . | TRBV10-1 | CASSNTGRGTDKNEQFF | TGCGCCAGCAGCAATACCGGTAGGGGGACCGATAAGAATGAGCAGTTCTTC
once | TRBJ1-1 | TRBD1 | TRBV5-1 | CASSGGTGGTEAFF | TGCGCCAGCAGCGGAGGGACAGGGGGCACTGAAGCTTTCTTT
. | TRBJ1-1 | TRBD1 | TRBV28 | CASRGTGALNTEAFF | TGTGCCAGCAGGGGGACAGGGGCATTGAACACTGAAGCTTTCTTT
. | TRBJ1-1 | . | TRBV30 | CAWNPGGTEAFF | TGTGCCTGGAACCCGGGGGGGACTGAAGCTTTCTTT
. | TRBJ2-2 | . | TRBV28 | CASRDDGVYGELFF | TGTGCCAGCCGCGATGACGGGGTATACGGGGAGCTGTTTTTT
. | TRBJ2-5 | . | TRBV6-6 | CASSYSPQPGETQYF | TGTGCCAGCAGTTACTCCCCCCAGCCAGGAGAGACCCAGTACTTC
. | TRBJ2-1 | TRBD2 | TRBV19 | CASSSGAGYNEQFF | TGTGCCAGTAGCTCGGGAGCGGGGTACAATGAGCAGTTCTTC
. | TRBJ2-3 | TRBD2 | TRBV6-6 | CASRETSGGTDTQYF | TGTGCCAGCAGAGAGACTAGCGGGGGCACAGATACGCAGTATTTT
. | TRBJ2-7 | . | TRBV6-1 | CASSFYEQYF | TGTGCCAGCAGCTTCTACGAGCAGTACTTC
. | TRBJ2-7 | TRBD2 | TRBV28 | CASSKLAGGAYEQYF | TGTGCCAGCAGCAAACTAGCGGGAGGTGCCTACGAGCAGTACTTC
. | TRBJ1-3 | . | TRBV15 | CATSSREQGSGNTIYF | TGTGCCACCAGCAGCCGCGAACAGGGATCTGGAAACACCATATATTTT
once | TRBJ2-1 | TRBD2 | TRBV7-6 | CASSDGTSQFF | TGTGCCAGCAGCGATGGGACTAGCCAGTTCTTC
. | TRBJ2-1 | . | TRBV7-2 | CASSLALREVSYNEQFF | TGTGCCAGCAGCTTAGCGCTAAGGGAGGTATCCTACAATGAGCAGTTCTTC
. | TRBJ1-6 | . | TRBV30 | CAWSVLGSSYNSPLHF | TGTGCCTGGAGTGTACTAGGGAGCTCCTATAATTCACCCCTCCACTTT
. | TRBJ2-7 | TRBD1 | TRBV28 | CASSPLGGTGITYEQYF | TGTGCCAGCAGTCCCCTCGGCGGGACAGGGATCACCTACGAGCAGTACTTC
. | TRBJ2-7 | . | TRBV6-5 | CASTSPPTTYEQYF | TGTGCCAGCACCTCCCCCCCGACAACCTACGAGCAGTACTTC
. | TRBJ2-3 | . | TRBV2 | CASSGRMVGPDTQYF | TGTGCCAGCAGTGGAAGGATGGTAGGTCCAGATACGCAGTATTTT
. | TRBJ1-5 | . | TRBV19 | CASSIWQDNQPQHF | TGTGCCAGTAGTATATGGCAGGACAATCAGCCCCAGCATTTT
. | TRBJ2-1 | TRBD1 | TRBV29-1 | CSVERGQGANEQFF | TGCAGCGTTGAGCGGGGACAGGGGGCCAATGAGCAGTTCTTC
. | TRBJ2-3 | . | TRBV28 | CASRSGGPEDTQYF | TGTGCCAGCAGGTCGGGGGGCCCAGAGGACACGCAGTATTTT
. | TRBJ1-1 | TRBD1 | TRBV27 | CASSFDGQGATEAFF | TGTGCCAGCAGTTTTGACGGACAGGGGGCTACTGAAGCTTTCTTT
. | TRBJ2-1 | TRBD2 | TRBV6-1 | CASSESGRIGEQFF | TGTGCCAGCAGTGAAAGCGGGAGAATCGGTGAGCAGTTCTTC
. | TRBJ1-2 | . | TRBV30 | CAWSVLGVGYGYTF | TGTGCCTGGAGTGTACTCGGGGTAGGCTATGGCTACACCTTC